This is a list of T cell receptor beta chains from one sample in a study of blood T cell repertoires in COVID-19. TCRdb's table, derived via immunoSEQ multiplex PCR, lists solely in-frame clones and lacks some. The repertoire has around 70,000 clones, 86% of them found once; the top ten carry roughly 8.1%. The source material was peripheral blood. These receptors were collected from a man younger than 40 with acute or convalescent COVID-19. CDR3s include the opening cysteine and the closing phenylalanine or tryptophan. Each record gives: clone size, V gene, J gene, D gene, CDR3 DNA, CDR3 protein. A D gene is named only where the DNA matches it firmly. For some rows the clone size is stated as once, few or many, or as a class when expanded; others skip it.

clone size: NA
V gene: TRBV6-1
J gene: TRBJ2-1
D gene: TRBD2
CDR3 DNA: TGTGCCAGCAGTGATTGGGCGGGAGGGACCAATGAGCAGTTCTTC
CDR3 protein: CASSDWAGGTNEQFF

clone size: NA
V gene: TRBV5-1
J gene: TRBJ2-1
D gene: TRBD2
CDR3 DNA: TGCGCCAGCAGCTTGGGGGGGACTAGCTTCTCCAATGAGCAGTTCTTC
CDR3 protein: CASSLGGTSFSNEQFF

clone size: few
V gene: TRBV5-6
J gene: TRBJ2-2
D gene: NA
CDR3 DNA: TGTGCCACCGAGGACTGGGCGAACACCGGGGAGCTGTTTTTT
CDR3 protein: CATEDWANTGELFF

clone size: once
V gene: TRBV28
J gene: TRBJ1-5
D gene: NA
CDR3 DNA: TGTGCCAGCAGCCCCCGGGTTCGGCCCCAGCATTTT
CDR3 protein: CASSPRVRPQHF

clone size: NA
V gene: TRBV14
J gene: TRBJ2-7
D gene: NA
CDR3 DNA: TGTGCCAGCAGCCGCGGACGACGGGAAGAGCAGTACTTC
CDR3 protein: CASSRGRREEQYF

clone size: NA
V gene: TRBV28
J gene: TRBJ2-2
D gene: TRBD1
CDR3 DNA: TGTGCCAGCAGCCCGGGACAGTTGAACACCGGGGAGCTGTTTTTT
CDR3 protein: CASSPGQLNTGELFF

clone size: NA
V gene: TRBV9
J gene: TRBJ2-2
D gene: NA
CDR3 DNA: TGTGCCAGCAGCCCCAATGTCGCCCCGGGGGGGGAGCTGTTTTTT
CDR3 protein: CASSPNVAPGGELFF

clone size: NA
V gene: TRBV24-1
J gene: TRBJ1-2
D gene: NA
CDR3 DNA: TGTGCCACCAGTGACCCCACATCTAACTATGGCTACACCTTC
CDR3 protein: CATSDPTSNYGYTF

clone size: few
V gene: TRBV12-3/TRBV12-4
J gene: TRBJ2-3
D gene: NA
CDR3 DNA: TGTGCCAGCAGTCCTAGGGGAGATACGCAGTATTTT
CDR3 protein: CASSPRGDTQYF

clone size: NA
V gene: TRBV7-2
J gene: TRBJ2-7
D gene: TRBD2
CDR3 DNA: TGTGCCAGCAGACAAGCGGGAGGGGCCTACGAGCAGTACTTC
CDR3 protein: CASRQAGGAYEQYF

clone size: NA
V gene: TRBV24-1
J gene: TRBJ2-5
D gene: NA
CDR3 DNA: TGTGCCACCAGTGATTGGGCTCATCAAGAGACCCAGTACTTC
CDR3 protein: CATSDWAHQETQYF

clone size: NA
V gene: TRBV27
J gene: TRBJ2-7
D gene: NA
CDR3 DNA: TGTGCCAGCAGTCGTCGTGAAGCGCGGCGCGAGCAGTACTTC
CDR3 protein: CASSRREARREQYF

clone size: few
V gene: TRBV27
J gene: TRBJ2-7
D gene: TRBD2
CDR3 DNA: TGTGCCAGCACCAGAAAGCGGGGTCCCTACGAGCAGTACTTC
CDR3 protein: CASTRKRGPYEQYF

clone size: NA
V gene: TRBV6-5
J gene: TRBJ1-2
D gene: NA
CDR3 DNA: TGTGCCAGCGGCCAGGGAAGTTACTATGGCTACACCTTC
CDR3 protein: CASGQGSYYGYTF

clone size: NA
V gene: TRBV5-4
J gene: TRBJ2-3
D gene: NA
CDR3 DNA: TGTGCCAGCAGCTTGGAACGCGCGGATACGCAGTATTTT
CDR3 protein: CASSLERADTQYF

clone size: NA
V gene: TRBV5-1
J gene: TRBJ2-1
D gene: NA
CDR3 DNA: TGCGCCAGCAGCTTGCGGATTGAAGGGAGGCAGTTCTTC
CDR3 protein: CASSLRIEGRQFF

clone size: NA
V gene: TRBV2
J gene: TRBJ2-1
D gene: TRBD2
CDR3 DNA: TGTGCCAGCAGGGAAGCGGGAGGTACCTACAATGAGCAGTTCTTC
CDR3 protein: CASREAGGTYNEQFF

clone size: NA
V gene: TRBV6-5
J gene: TRBJ2-2
D gene: NA
CDR3 DNA: TGTGCCAGCAGTTACGAAAGTCTAAACACCGGGGAGCTGTTTTTT
CDR3 protein: CASSYESLNTGELFF

clone size: once
V gene: TRBV10-2
J gene: TRBJ1-4
D gene: NA
CDR3 DNA: TGCGCCAGCAGTCAGGCAGGGCCTAATGAAAAACTGTTTTTT
CDR3 protein: CASSQAGPNEKLFF

clone size: NA
V gene: TRBV14
J gene: TRBJ1-1
D gene: NA
CDR3 DNA: TGTGCCAGCAGCCAACTTCATAAGGGAGAGGGTGAAGCTTTCTTT
CDR3 protein: CASSQLHKGEGEAFF

clone size: few
V gene: TRBV12-3/TRBV12-4
J gene: TRBJ1-2
D gene: TRBD1
CDR3 DNA: TGTGCCAGTTCGGGACAGCTTGCGTATGGCTACACCTTC
CDR3 protein: CASSGQLAYGYTF

clone size: NA
V gene: TRBV7-8
J gene: TRBJ2-5
D gene: TRBD1
CDR3 DNA: TGTGCCAGCAGCTTCGCGGGGACAGGGGTAAAGACCCAGTACTTC
CDR3 protein: CASSFAGTGVKTQYF

clone size: NA
V gene: TRBV25-1
J gene: TRBJ1-2
D gene: NA
CDR3 DNA: TGTGCCAGCAGTGAATCCGTCACAGGGCTGGGCTACACCTTC
CDR3 protein: CASSESVTGLGYTF

clone size: NA
V gene: TRBV7-2
J gene: TRBJ2-1
D gene: TRBD2
CDR3 DNA: TGTGCCAGCAACGGACTAGCGGGAGCTTTCTCCTACAATGAGCAGTTCTTC
CDR3 protein: CASNGLAGAFSYNEQFF

clone size: NA
V gene: TRBV28
J gene: TRBJ2-7
D gene: NA
CDR3 DNA: TGTGCCACCACTAGAGGCTACGAGCAGTACTTC
CDR3 protein: CATTRGYEQYF

clone size: NA
V gene: TRBV6-5
J gene: TRBJ2-2
D gene: TRBD1
CDR3 DNA: TGTGCCAGCAGTTTGGCCGGGACAGTGGCCGGGGAGCTGTTTTTT
CDR3 protein: CASSLAGTVAGELFF

clone size: NA
V gene: TRBV30
J gene: TRBJ2-2
D gene: TRBD1
CDR3 DNA: TGTGCCTGGAAACGGCGGGACAGGGACACCGGGGAGCTGTTTTTT
CDR3 protein: CAWKRRDRDTGELFF

clone size: NA
V gene: TRBV4-1
J gene: TRBJ2-3
D gene: NA
CDR3 DNA: TGCGCCAGCAGCCAAGGGACAGCCCCAGATACGCAGTATTTT
CDR3 protein: CASSQGTAPDTQYF

clone size: NA
V gene: TRBV28
J gene: TRBJ2-7
D gene: TRBD2
CDR3 DNA: TGTGCCAGCAGTTTTCGGCTAGCGGGAGATGGTTTCTCCTACGAGCAGTACTTC
CDR3 protein: CASSFRLAGDGFSYEQYF

clone size: NA
V gene: TRBV4-2
J gene: TRBJ2-3
D gene: TRBD2
CDR3 DNA: TGTGCCAGCAGCCAAGAGGAACTAGCGGGAGGCACAGATACGCAGTATTTT
CDR3 protein: CASSQEELAGGTDTQYF

clone size: NA
V gene: TRBV6-5
J gene: TRBJ1-1
D gene: NA
CDR3 DNA: TGTGCCAGCACCGCCGGGACTGAGGCTTTCTTT
CDR3 protein: CASTAGTEAFF

clone size: NA
V gene: TRBV18
J gene: TRBJ2-7
D gene: TRBD1
CDR3 DNA: TGTGCCAGCTCACCCCCGGGACAGGGGCACGAGCAGTACTTC
CDR3 protein: CASSPPGQGHEQYF

clone size: NA
V gene: TRBV5-8
J gene: TRBJ2-5
D gene: NA
CDR3 DNA: TGTGCCAGCAGGCTAGAAGGGGCCCGGGAGACCCAGTACTTC
CDR3 protein: CASRLEGARETQYF

clone size: NA
V gene: TRBV11-3
J gene: TRBJ2-3
D gene: TRBD1
CDR3 DNA: TGTGCCAGCAGCCCGGGACAGGGTCGCACAGATACGCAGTATTTT
CDR3 protein: CASSPGQGRTDTQYF

clone size: NA
V gene: TRBV11-2
J gene: TRBJ1-2
D gene: NA
CDR3 DNA: TGTGCCAGCAGCTTAGATGGACGGGGCTATGGCTACACCTTC
CDR3 protein: CASSLDGRGYGYTF

clone size: NA
V gene: TRBV7-2
J gene: TRBJ2-1
D gene: TRBD2
CDR3 DNA: TGTGCCAGCAGCTCTCCGATCCGACAGCGGGAGGGTTACAATGAGCAGTTCTTC
CDR3 protein: CASSSPIRQREGYNEQFF

clone size: NA
V gene: TRBV13
J gene: TRBJ2-7
D gene: NA
CDR3 DNA: TGTGCCAGCAGCTTAGGGGCAAACGAGCAGTACTTC
CDR3 protein: CASSLGANEQYF

clone size: NA
V gene: TRBV28
J gene: TRBJ2-5
D gene: TRBD1
CDR3 DNA: TGTGCCAGCAGTCGAACGCTTGGGACAGGGGCAGAAAGAGGTCGAGAGACCCAGTACTTC
CDR3 protein: CASSRTLGTGAERGRETQYF

clone size: NA
V gene: TRBV18
J gene: TRBJ1-5
D gene: TRBD1
CDR3 DNA: TGTGCCAGCTCGTCGGACAGGGGCAATCAGCCCCAGCATTTT
CDR3 protein: CASSSDRGNQPQHF

clone size: NA
V gene: TRBV2
J gene: TRBJ1-2
D gene: NA
CDR3 DNA: TGTGCCAGCGGAACAGGTTTTAGGGATGGCTACACCTTC
CDR3 protein: CASGTGFRDGYTF

clone size: NA
V gene: TRBV28
J gene: TRBJ1-1
D gene: NA
CDR3 DNA: TGTGCCAGCAGCCACTTCAGGGGAAGAGACACTGAAGCTTTCTTT
CDR3 protein: CASSHFRGRDTEAFF

clone size: NA
V gene: TRBV14
J gene: TRBJ2-7
D gene: NA
CDR3 DNA: TGTGCCAGCAGCCTGGAGGGACTTTTATACGAGCAGTACTTC
CDR3 protein: CASSLEGLLYEQYF

clone size: NA
V gene: TRBV6-2/TRBV6-3
J gene: TRBJ1-3
D gene: NA
CDR3 DNA: TGTGCCAGCAGTTACGGGAGCTCTGGAAACACCATATATTTT
CDR3 protein: CASSYGSSGNTIYF

clone size: NA
V gene: TRBV3-1/TRBV3-2
J gene: TRBJ1-2
D gene: TRBD1
CDR3 DNA: TGTGCCAGCAGCCACGGACAGGCCCCGGACTACACCTTC
CDR3 protein: CASSHGQAPDYTF

clone size: NA
V gene: TRBV28
J gene: TRBJ2-1
D gene: NA
CDR3 DNA: TGTGCCAGCAGTGGGGGCGGGAGCGGCTACAATGAGCAGTTCTTC
CDR3 protein: CASSGGGSGYNEQFF

clone size: NA
V gene: TRBV30
J gene: TRBJ1-2
D gene: NA
CDR3 DNA: TGTGCCTGGAGTAAGGACAGTAACTATGGCTACACCTTC
CDR3 protein: CAWSKDSNYGYTF

clone size: many
V gene: TRBV7-9
J gene: TRBJ2-7
D gene: TRBD2
CDR3 DNA: TGTGCCAGCAGCTTAACTAGCGGGAGGGCCCTCGCCTACGAGCAGTACTTC
CDR3 protein: CASSLTSGRALAYEQYF

clone size: NA
V gene: TRBV5-1
J gene: TRBJ2-2
D gene: NA
CDR3 DNA: TGCGCCAGCAGCTACGACAGTTCCACCGGGGAGCTGTTTTTT
CDR3 protein: CASSYDSSTGELFF

clone size: NA
V gene: TRBV6-2/TRBV6-3
J gene: TRBJ1-1
D gene: NA
CDR3 DNA: TGTGCCAGCAGTTACAAGGGGTCGGACACTGAAGCTTTCTTT
CDR3 protein: CASSYKGSDTEAFF

clone size: NA
V gene: TRBV5-1
J gene: TRBJ2-1
D gene: TRBD1
CDR3 DNA: TGCGCCAGCAGCTTGGCAACAGGGACAGGGCGGAATGAGCAGTTCTTC
CDR3 protein: CASSLATGTGRNEQFF

clone size: NA
V gene: TRBV6-5
J gene: TRBJ2-3
D gene: TRBD2
CDR3 DNA: TGTGCCAGCCGGGTAGCGGGGTCCACAGATACGCAGTATTTT
CDR3 protein: CASRVAGSTDTQYF

clone size: NA
V gene: TRBV18
J gene: TRBJ1-3
D gene: TRBD1
CDR3 DNA: TGTGCCAGCTCACCCCTTGGGGACAGTCGAACTGGAAACACCATATATTTT
CDR3 protein: CASSPLGDSRTGNTIYF

clone size: NA
V gene: TRBV3-1/TRBV3-2
J gene: TRBJ2-3
D gene: TRBD2
CDR3 DNA: TGTGCCAGCAGCCCTAGCGGGAGGAGGACAGATACGCAGTATTTT
CDR3 protein: CASSPSGRRTDTQYF

clone size: NA
V gene: TRBV4-2
J gene: TRBJ1-1
D gene: NA
CDR3 DNA: TGTGCCAGCAGCCAAGCAGGGCAGGTGAACACTGAAGCTTTCTTT
CDR3 protein: CASSQAGQVNTEAFF

clone size: few
V gene: TRBV4-3
J gene: TRBJ2-2
D gene: NA
CDR3 DNA: TGCGCCAGCAGCCAAGATCCGGGGGGCGCAGGGTCCGGGGAGCTGTTTTTT
CDR3 protein: CASSQDPGGAGSGELFF